This T cell receptor beta chain was recovered during a study of spatial heterogeneity in lung cancer (dated by TCRdb to the late 2010s). Study-level background: Donors were 72 patients with early-stage, untreated non-small cell lung cancer from the lung TRACERx cohort. Follow-up PBMC samples were sequenced whenever the samples were available, and the median time to follow-up was 2 to 3 years after resection. Beta-chain transcripts were consistently detected in greater numbers than alpha-chain transcripts, which likely reflected higher beta-chain transcript abundance. In the raw uncorrected reads, each unique combination of TCR and UMI appeared on average more than ten times. In non-small cell lung cancer, the study made a quantitative comparison of TCR alpha and beta repertoires among multiple tumor regions, matched nontumor lung and blood. Nonsynonymous mutation counts, determined by whole-exome sequencing of tumor tissue, were related to TCR repertoire features. Both alpha and beta chains were TCR-sequenced in samples taken at surgery, namely 220 tumor regions, under 80 matched nontumor lung samples and approximately 51 PBMC samples.

Beyond this particular receptor, the publication reports: Only 14 patients were included in the comparisons of baseline and follow-up blood repertoires. Ubiquitous expanded tumor TCRs were detected in blood more often at tumor resection than at routine follow-up. Additional single-cell paired TCR alpha and beta sequencing was considered necessary to confirm, at a functional level, the hypothesis that regional TCRs recognize regional mutations.

The sample's time point label, in plain terms: blood at routine non-recurrence follow-up after resection. Whole RNA extracted from tumor and nontumor lung tissue, or from cryopreserved PBMC samples, was used for TCR sequencing without cell sorting. Only patients with enough RNA available from two or more tumor regions were chosen for TCR sequencing. V gives up 6 bases and J gives up 4 bases, and the segment between their germline ends measures 21 bases. There are 17 amino acids in the CDR3, from cysteine to phenylalanine inclusive. The sequence is cut down to CDR3 DNA, 51 bases in frame from base 1. CDR1 and CDR2, looked up from the germline V gene, are MGHDK and SYGVNS. This clonotype was observed at least ten times. There is no known antigen for this receptor. Base quality data are lacking; no much larger clone is found one base away. Libraries came from 5' RACE. The reads were generated on a NextSeq 500. To allow correction of PCR and sequencing errors, the TCR library protocol tagged every TCR cDNA molecule with a unique molecular identifier. Regarding the original processing steps: TCR identification, UMI-based error correction and CDR3 extraction were performed with Decombinator tools. Expanded TCRs were defined as those above a frequency of 2 per 1,000, corresponding to the top 1% of the tumor frequency distribution. Renyi diversity was computed with the R vegan package after each repertoire had been subsampled 100 times to 5,000 TCRs. CDR3 similarity networks were built from amino acid triplet string-kernel similarity, connecting CDR3s with pairwise similarity above 0.82. TCRdb redid the processing of the public reads, applying fastp at Q25 and MiXCR, and retained in-frame beta chains. Identical CDR3 protein sequences are pooled into one entry, listed with their most common genes and DNA. TCRdb, not the original authors, processed these V and J calls. In this sample the table shows roughly 72,000 distinct CDR3 sequences, approximately 9% of which occur a single time. The ten largest clones capture 1.9% of the sample.

The input for sequencing was PBMCs, taken at follow-up. The clonotype originates from a female donor with early-stage non-small cell lung cancer. The rearranged segments are TRBV25-1 and TRBJ2-2; 6 matching bases give a weak D call of TRBD1. The nucleotides read TGTGCCAGCAGCACCCAAATCGATCCGACAGGCACCGGGGAGCTGTTTTTT. Protein translation: CASSTQIDPTGTGELFF.